These T cell receptor beta chains were read from a single sample in a study of beta chain features in type 1 diabetes. TCRdb's table, derived via immunoSEQ multiplex PCR, lists solely in-frame clones and lacks some. The table has some 360,000 clones, about 20% seen once. Specimen: naive CD4+ T cells from blood. The receptor source for this set is a woman aged 18-29 years in good health. Both conserved end residues are part of each CDR3.

v_call | cdr3_aa
TRBV27 | CASSLVLAGYNEQFF
TRBV5-1 | CASSWGQAEYNEQFF
TRBV11-2 | CASSTQPAGEQFF
TRBV7-2 | CASSPRTTLGYEQYF
TRBV19 | CASSIDGRAYGYTF
TRBV4-3 | CASSQEEAGATNTGELFF
TRBV5-1 | CASSLATSGSTEQFF
TRBV27 | CASSPRQGPYEQYF
TRBV11-2 | CASSLAGQGNTIYF
TRBV19 | CASTRTGGPDTQYF
TRBV7-2 | CASSVGGSSYEQYF
TRBV5-4 | CASSLALTGPNTEAFF
TRBV7-8 | CASSPGGREGPRFYNEQFF
TRBV7-2 | CASSFRTGPNEKLFF
TRBV4-3 | CASSQDRVGPQHF
TRBV9 | CASSVGASGRTDTQYF
TRBV7-9 | CASSLGGMNTEAFF
TRBV18 | CASSPRRTSGSYEQFF
TRBV11-1 | CASSDNRGTDTQYF
TRBV5-1 | CASSLRQTIYTGELFF
TRBV7-9 | CASSLGALAGVETQYF
TRBV4-2 | CASSQDLPKLVGSYEQYF
TRBV30 | CAWSAYNEQFF
TRBV29-1 | CSAGITLNTEAFF
TRBV29-1 | CSASDKNTEAFF